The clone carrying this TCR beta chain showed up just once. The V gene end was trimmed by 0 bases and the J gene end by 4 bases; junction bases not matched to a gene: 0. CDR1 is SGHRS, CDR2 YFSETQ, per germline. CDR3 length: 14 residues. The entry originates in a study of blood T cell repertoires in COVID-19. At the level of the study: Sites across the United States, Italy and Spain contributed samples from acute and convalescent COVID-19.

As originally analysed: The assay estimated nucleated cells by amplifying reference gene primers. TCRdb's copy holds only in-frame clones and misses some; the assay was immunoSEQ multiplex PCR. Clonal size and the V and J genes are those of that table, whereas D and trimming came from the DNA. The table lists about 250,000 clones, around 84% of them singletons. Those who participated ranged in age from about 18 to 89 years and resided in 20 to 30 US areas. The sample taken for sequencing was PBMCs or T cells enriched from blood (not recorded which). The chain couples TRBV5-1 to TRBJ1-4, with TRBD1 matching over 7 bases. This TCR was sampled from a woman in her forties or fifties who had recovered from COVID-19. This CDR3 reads CASSLGDSNEKLFF. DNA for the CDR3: TGCGCCAGCAGCTTGGGGGACAGTAATGAAAAACTGTTTTTT.